The 20 T cell receptor beta chains listed next were all sequenced from one sample in a study of blood T cell repertoires in COVID-19. Here immunoSEQ multiplex PCR was the method, and the copy in TCRdb shows in-frame clones only, minus some. The table has about 120,000 clones, about four fifths seen once; the top ten hold around 15%. Sequenced material: peripheral blood. Source of these receptors: a man between 60 and 70 years old with active or convalescent COVID-19.

This chain uses TRBV7-2 with TRBJ2-3, with D maybe TRBD2 (5 bases). Germline V gene data show CDR1 as SGHTA and CDR2 as FQGNSA. The CDR3 spans 15 residues. V shed 1 base and J shed 2 bases, with 10 bases lying between them. The CDR3: CASSLGGQVTDTQYF. The CDR3, as DNA: TGTGCCAGCAGCTTAGGCGGGCAGGTCACAGATACGCAGTATTTT. The variable domain in full, with the rest retrieved from reference TRBV7-2 and TRBJ2-3, is GAGVSQSPSNKVTEKGKDVELRCDPISGHTALYWYRQSLGQGLEFLIYFQGNSAPDKSGLPSDRFSAERTGGSVSTLTIQRTQQEDSAVYLCASSLGGQVTDTQYFGPGTRLTVL.

This sequence joins TRBV6-2 or TRBV6-3 and TRBJ2-1, with TRBD1 matching over 10 bases. Losses at the gene ends were 7 bases for V and 5 bases for J; bases not matched to a gene: 8. CDR3 length: 15 residues. Germline CDR1 MNHEY, CDR2 SVGEGT. The DNA of the CDR3 is TGTGCCAGCAACCCACGGGACAGGGGAAACAATGAGCAGTTCTTC. Protein product: CASNPRDRGNNEQFF.

This chain uses TRBV15 with TRBJ2-7; 12 nucleotides align to TRBD2. J gave up 3 bases and V 1 base, and 1 base lay outside the gene matches. The CDR3 loop spans 15 amino acids. Germline V gene sequence: CDR1 LNHNV, CDR2 YYDKDF (reference sequence). The DNA for the CDR3 is TGTGCCACCAGCAGAGGGACTAGCGGGAACTACGAGCAGTACTTC. Its translation: CATSRGTSGNYEQYF.

The chain recombines TRBV7-9 with TRBJ1-1; D possibly corresponds to TRBD1 (5 bases). The V end was cut by 5 bases, the J end by 0 bases, with 16 bases between. The CDR3 is 16 amino acids. Per germline, CDR1 SEHNR and CDR2 FQNEAQ (reference sequence). CDR3 in DNA: TGTGCCAGCAGCCTCGGACCAACAGGCATGAACACTGAAGCTTTCTTT. It encodes CASSLGPTGMNTEAFF. Looking up the rest from reference TRBV7-9 and TRBJ1-1 gives the full variable domain: DTGVSQNPRHKITKRGQNVTFRCDPISEHNRLYWYRQTLGQGPEFLTYFQNEAQLEKSRLLSDRFSAERPKGSFSTLEIQRTEQGDSAMYLCASSLGPTGMNTEAFFGQGTRLTVV.

The chain combines TRBV5-1 with TRBJ2-1; TRBD1 agrees at 10 bases. Per the germline V gene, CDR1 is SGHRS and CDR2 is YFSETQ. The CDR3 totals 19 residues. J gave up 4 bases and V 3 bases, and 16 bases lay outside the gene matches. This CDR3 is CASSSTGGAHTYPYNEQFF. DNA for the CDR3: TGCGCCAGCAGCTCGACAGGGGGCGCGCATACCTACCCATACAATGAGCAGTTCTTC. The full variable domain, completed using reference TRBV5-1 and TRBJ2-1, is KAGVTQTPRYLIKTRGQQVTLSCSPISGHRSVSWYQQTPGQGLQFLFEYFSETQRNKGNFPGRFSGRQFSNSRSEMNVSTLELGDSALYLCASSSTGGAHTYPYNEQFFGPGTRLTVL.

The J gene is TRBJ2-5, the V gene TRBV12-3 or TRBV12-4; the match to TRBD1 covers 7 bases. The CDR3 extends over 13 amino acids. V lost 5 bases, J lost 5 bases, and 5 bases stayed unmatched. Here the CDR3 reads CASSRTGQETQYF. CDR3 DNA: TGTGCCAGCAGTAGGACAGGACAGGAGACCCAGTACTTC.

At least ten counts were recorded for this clone. The junction differs from germline at one of its ends, possibly a read error. The CDR3 is CASSPARGEELFF. The CDR3, as DNA: TGTGCCAGCTCACCAGCCCGAGGTGAAGAACTGTTTTTT. The chain couples TRBV18 to TRBJ1-4; no reliable D call. Germline CDR1 is KGHSH and CDR2 is LQKENI. This CDR3 is 13 amino acids long. The full variable domain, rest sourced from reference TRBV18 and TRBJ1-4, is NAGVMQNPRHLVRRRGQEARLRCSPMKGHSHVYWYRQLPEEGLKFMVYLQKENIIDESGMPKERFSAEFPKEGPSILRIQQVVRGDSAAYFCASSPARGEELFFGSGTQLSVL.

The chain uses TRBV2 and TRBJ1-2; D is perhaps TRBD1 (6 bases). Trimming removed 3 bases at V and 6 bases at J, with 17 bases between. Germline CDR1 reads SNHLY; CDR2 reads FYNNEI. The CDR3 is 15 residues long. CDR3 residues: CASSEDQGFPDGYTF. CDR3 nucleotide sequence: TGTGCCAGCAGTGAGGATCAGGGGTTCCCCGATGGCTACACCTTC.

The V call is TRBV7-9, the J call TRBJ2-3; TRBD2 matches 8 bases. CDR1 is SEHNR and CDR2 is FQNEAQ in the germline V gene (reference sequence). This CDR3 is 16 amino acids long. With 5 bases clipped from V and 2 bases from J, the junction kept 9 bases outside the gene matches. CDR3 in amino acids: CASSHGLADPTDTQYF. For the CDR3, the DNA is TGTGCCAGCAGCCACGGACTAGCCGACCCCACAGATACGCAGTATTTT.

The gene calls are TRBV4-3 and TRBJ1-3, with 9 nucleotides matching TRBD1. The junction had 2 bases not matched to a gene; V was cut back by 4 bases and J by 4 bases. CDR1 and CDR2 from the germline V gene are LGHNA and YSLEER. The CDR3 contains 14 residues. The CDR3: CASSRGTGGNTIYF. In DNA form, the CDR3 reads TGCGCCAGCAGCCGAGGGACAGGGGGAAACACCATATATTTT.

The V call is TRBV6-5, the J call TRBJ1-4; D may be TRBD1 (6 bases). CDR3 length equals 14 residues. Germline CDR1 is MNHEY and CDR2 is SVGAGI. V lost 7 bases and J lost 15, with 24 bases in between. CDR3 loop: CASTTKGGAGNVFF. The CDR3 coding sequence is TGTGCCAGCACCACTAAGGGGGGGGCGGGAAATGTGTTTTTT.

The chain recombines TRBV7-2 with TRBJ2-7; D might be TRBD1 (6 bases). V gave up 3 bases and J gave up 2 bases, with 17 bases separating them. The germline V gene has CDR1 SGHTA and CDR2 FQGNSA. The CDR3 loop spans 16 amino acids. CDR3 sequence (DNA): TGTGCCAGCAGCTTTGACCGGGACACGGATACCTACGAGCAGTACTTC. Protein product: CASSFDRDTDTYEQYF.

The chain recombines TRBV19 with TRBJ2-7, with D hard to call. Germline-derived CDR1 and CDR2 are LNHDA and SQIVND (reference sequence). The V and J ends lost 6 bases and 5 bases respectively, with 20 bases between them. This CDR3 is built from 15 residues. This CDR3 is CASSTAGPLFNEQYF. CDR3 nucleotides: TGTGCCAGTAGCACAGCTGGGCCTCTTTTTAACGAGCAGTACTTC.

V and J are TRBV6-2 or TRBV6-3 and TRBJ2-7; no definite D call. CDR1 and CDR2 (germline): MNHEY, SVGEGT. The CDR3 totals 15 residues. Trimming cost V 0 bases and J 0 bases, with 9 bases left between them. CDR3 coding DNA: TGTGCCAGCAGTTACTCGGAACAGCTCTCCTACGAGCAGTACTTC. Translating gives CASSYSEQLSYEQYF.

This clone was observed a single time. This chain connects TRBV9 to TRBJ1-3; the D gene is possibly TRBD1 (6 bases). Germline V lookup: CDR1 SGDLS, CDR2 YYNGEE. The length of the CDR3 is 16 residues. V gave up 4 bases and J gave up 0 bases, with 14 bases separating them. DNA for the CDR3: TGTGCCAGCAGCCGGACAGTCAGCTACTCTGGAAACACCATATATTTT. Protein sequence: CASSRTVSYSGNTIYF.

This clone was counted a single time. J is TRBJ2-3 and V is TRBV9, with 7 bases aligning to TRBD2. The CDR3 is 14 amino acids. V lost 4 bases, J lost 3 bases, and 5 bases stayed unmatched. The germline V gene has CDR1 SGDLS and CDR2 YYNGEE. CDR3 in DNA: TGTGCCAGCAGCCCAAAGCGGGAAACAGATACGCAGTATTTT. Residues: CASSPKRETDTQYF.

This rearrangement joins TRBV24-1 to TRBJ2-7; tentative D call: TRBD2 (5 bases). The length of the CDR3 is 15 residues. The germline V gene encodes CDR1 KGHDR and CDR2 SFDVKD. V shed 3 bases and J shed 2 bases, with 13 bases lying between them. The chain's CDR3 is CATSDTRAATYEQYF. The CDR3 DNA follows: TGTGCCACCAGTGATACACGAGCGGCTACCTACGAGCAGTACTTC.

This clone came up a few times. The chain couples TRBV7-9 to TRBJ1-4, with a possible D match to TRBD1 (5 bases). Trimming pared 3 bases from V and 5 bases from J, leaving 10 bases between. The germline CDR1 and CDR2 sequences are SEHNR and FQNEAQ (reference sequence). The CDR3 consists of 14 residues. CDR3 loop: CASSLGRGNEKLFF. The CDR3 DNA follows: TGTGCCAGCAGCTTGGGACGGGGGAATGAAAAACTGTTTTTT.

This chain connects TRBV5-4 to TRBJ2-3; TRBD2 might be the D (6 bases). Trimming pared 4 bases from V and 0 bases from J, leaving 9 bases between. The CDR3 spans 14 residues. In germline, CDR1 is SGHNT, CDR2 YYREEE (reference sequence). CDR3 DNA: TGTGCCAGCAGCCGGGAGTCTAGCACAGATACGCAGTATTTT. Its translation is CASSRESSTDTQYF.

Written as DNA, the CDR3 is TGTGCCAGCAGTTTGGGACAGGGAGCTTTCTTT. It is translated as CASSLGQGAFF. This chain links TRBV12-3 or TRBV12-4 with TRBJ1-1; TRBD1 matches 9 bases. CDR3 length: 11 amino acids. Losses at the gene ends were 3 bases for V and 10 bases for J; bases not matched to a gene: 0.